This paragraph reports one T cell receptor beta chain. The antigen is not known. This entry is derived from a study of response to subunit inactivated influenza vaccine. Regarding the study as a whole: Only a handful of new T cells, the authors suggested, are recruited with each seasonal influenza vaccination.

Germline CDR1 and CDR2: SEHNR and FQNEAQ (reference sequence). Trimming cost V 5 bases and J 15 bases; bases outside gene matches: 10. This CDR3 has 13 amino acids. One entry per CDR3 protein, called by TCRdb with MiXCR from the RT-PCR reads. The repertoire holds 290,000 or so distinct CDR3 sequences, around 20% seen once, with about a tenth in the top ten. V and J are TRBV7-9 and TRBJ2-1, with 10 positions matching TRBD1. The specimen comprised PBMCs from blood, sampled about 20 months after vaccination. This clonotype originated in a man aged 50 to 75 who received an inactivated influenza vaccine. CDR3 bases: TGTGCCAGCAGCCTACCGGGACAGGGGCGAATGTTCTTC. Protein product: CASSLPGQGRMFF.